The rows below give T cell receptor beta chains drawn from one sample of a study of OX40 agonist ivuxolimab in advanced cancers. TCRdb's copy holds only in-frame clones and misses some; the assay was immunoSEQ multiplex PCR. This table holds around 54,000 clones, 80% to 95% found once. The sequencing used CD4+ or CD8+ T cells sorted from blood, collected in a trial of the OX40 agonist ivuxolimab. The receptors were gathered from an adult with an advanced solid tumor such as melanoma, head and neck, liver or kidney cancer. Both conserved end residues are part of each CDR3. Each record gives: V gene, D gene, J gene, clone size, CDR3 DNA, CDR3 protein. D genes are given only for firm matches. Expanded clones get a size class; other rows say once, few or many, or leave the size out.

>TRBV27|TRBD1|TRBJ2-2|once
TGTGCCAGCAGTTTACAGGGGGCAGAGGAGCTGTTTTTT
CASSLQGAEELFF
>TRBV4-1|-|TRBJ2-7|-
TGCGCCAGCAGCCAAGATCGGTATGTAGCCTACGAGCAGTACTTC
CASSQDRYVAYEQYF
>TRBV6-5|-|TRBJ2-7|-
TGTGCCAGCAGCCCACTAGTGGATTACGAGCAGTACTTC
CASSPLVDYEQYF
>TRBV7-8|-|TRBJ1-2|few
TGTGCCAGCAGCTTAGGGTCGGCTAACTATGGCTACACCTTC
CASSLGSANYGYTF
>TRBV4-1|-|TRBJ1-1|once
TGCGCCAGCAGCCAAGATCAGGGCACTGAAGCTTTCTTT
CASSQDQGTEAFF
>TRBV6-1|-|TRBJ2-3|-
TGTGCCAGCAGTGACTGGAGGCAGGGGCGAGGAGATACGCAGTATTTT
CASSDWRQGRGDTQYF
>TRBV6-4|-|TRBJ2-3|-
TGTGCCAGCAGTGACTCGTATAGCGGCACGTATTTT
CASSDSYSGTYF
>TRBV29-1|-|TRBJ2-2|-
TGCAGCGCAAGCCGAGCCGACACCGGGGAGCTGTTTTTT
CSASRADTGELFF
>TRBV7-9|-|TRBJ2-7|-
TGTGCCAGCAGCCCTCTCGGCCGCTACGAGCAGTACTTC
CASSPLGRYEQYF
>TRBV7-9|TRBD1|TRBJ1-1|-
TGTGCCAGCAGCAAGACAGGGCTTTTAGGGGACACTGAAGCTTTCTTT
CASSKTGLLGDTEAFF
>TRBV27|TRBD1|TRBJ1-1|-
TGTGCCAGCAGCGTGACAGGGGTGAACACTGAAGCTTTCTTT
CASSVTGVNTEAFF
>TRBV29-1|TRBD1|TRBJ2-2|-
TGCAGCGGGTCCCGGACAGGGAACACCGGGGAGCTGTTTTTT
CSGSRTGNTGELFF
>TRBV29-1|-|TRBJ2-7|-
TGCAGCGTTGACTTCGGGACCTACGAGCAGTACTTC
CSVDFGTYEQYF
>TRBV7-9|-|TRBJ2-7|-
TGTGCCAGCAGTCCGGGCCTCCAAGTTTCCGAGCAGTACTTC
CASSPGLQVSEQYF
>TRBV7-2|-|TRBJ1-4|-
TGTGCCAGCAGCTTCTATGGAGGGCCGCGCTCGGGTGAAAAACTGTTTTTT
CASSFYGGPRSGEKLFF
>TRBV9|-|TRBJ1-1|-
TGTGCCAGCAGCTCGGGCGGGGAAACTGAAGCTTTCTTT
CASSSGGETEAFF
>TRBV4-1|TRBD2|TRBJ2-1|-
TGCGCCAGCAGCCAAGAAGTTAGCGGGGGCTACAATGAGCAGTTCTTC
CASSQEVSGGYNEQFF
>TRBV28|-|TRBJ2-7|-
TGTGCCAGCAGTTACCGGAACGAGCAGTACTTC
CASSYRNEQYF
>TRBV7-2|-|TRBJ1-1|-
TGTGCCAGCAGCTTAGGATTGGAGGAAGCTTTCTTT
CASSLGLEEAFF
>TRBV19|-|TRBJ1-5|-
TGTGCCAGTAGTTGGCAGGGCCATCAGCCCCAGCATTTT
CASSWQGHQPQHF
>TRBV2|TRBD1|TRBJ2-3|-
TGTGCCAGCAGTGAACGGGACAGGGCGCGCCTTGTCACAGATACGCAGTATTTT
CASSERDRARLVTDTQYF
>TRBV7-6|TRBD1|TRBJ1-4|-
TGTGCCAGCAGCCCTCGGGACAGGGGATTAATTAATGAAAAACTGTTTTTT
CASSPRDRGLINEKLFF
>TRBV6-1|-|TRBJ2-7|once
TGTGCCAGCAGTGGACCGACCCGCTACGAGCAGTACTTC
CASSGPTRYEQYF
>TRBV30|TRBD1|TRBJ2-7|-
TGTGCCTGGAGTGGTCAATGGGGGACAGGGTTCTACGAGCAGTACTTC
CAWSGQWGTGFYEQYF
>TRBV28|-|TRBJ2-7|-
TGTGCCAGCAGTCCGCAGGGGATCTACGAGCAGTACTTC
CASSPQGIYEQYF
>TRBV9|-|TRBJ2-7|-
TGTGCCAGCAGCCCCTGGCAGGGAGACGAGCAGTACTTC
CASSPWQGDEQYF
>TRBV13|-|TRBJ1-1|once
TGTGCCAGCAGCTTATTTCAGATGAACACTGAAGCTTTCTTT
CASSLFQMNTEAFF
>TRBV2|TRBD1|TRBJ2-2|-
TGTGCCAGCAGTGTAGGGACAGGATACTTTGAGCTGTTTTTT
CASSVGTGYFELFF
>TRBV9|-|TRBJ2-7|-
TGTGCCAGCAGCGTAGTCGGAACTACTGACGAGCAGTACTTC
CASSVVGTTDEQYF
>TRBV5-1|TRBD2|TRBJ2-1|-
TGCGCCAGCAGCTTGGGGCCCGGCGGGAGCAATGAGCAGTTCTTC
CASSLGPGGSNEQFF
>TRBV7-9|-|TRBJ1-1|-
TGTGCCAGCAGCCCCGTCGGTTCAGGGCTACTCGGCCTGAACACTGAAGCTTTCTTT
CASSPVGSGLLGLNTEAFF
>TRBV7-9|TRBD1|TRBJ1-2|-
TGTGCCAGCAGTTACCGACAGGGGAGCGCTAACTATGGCTACACCTTC
CASSYRQGSANYGYTF
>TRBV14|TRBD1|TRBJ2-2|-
TGTGCCAGCAGCCAAGTACAGGGGGCCGGGGAGCTGTTTTTT
CASSQVQGAGELFF
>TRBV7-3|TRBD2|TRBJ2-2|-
TGTGCCAGCAGCGGAGACGGACTAGCGGGAGGGCCAACCGGGGAGCTGTTTTTT
CASSGDGLAGGPTGELFF
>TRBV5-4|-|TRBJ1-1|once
TGTGCCAGCAGCTTGGGGGCGGGTGAAGCTTTCTTT
CASSLGAGEAFF
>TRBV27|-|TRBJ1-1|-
TGTGCCAGCGGAGTGGGGGACACTGAAGCTTTCTTT
CASGVGDTEAFF
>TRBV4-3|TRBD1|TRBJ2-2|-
TGCGCCAGCAGCCAAACTTTCTTGGACAGGGAATCCGGGGAGCTGTTTTTT
CASSQTFLDRESGELFF
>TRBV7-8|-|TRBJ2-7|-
TGTGCCAGCAGCCGCGGGGGGCAGGGGGTCTACGAGCAGTACTTC
CASSRGGQGVYEQYF
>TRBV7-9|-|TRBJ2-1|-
TGTGCCAGCGTGGAGCCCCAGAGCTCCTACAATGAGCAGTTCTTC
CASVEPQSSYNEQFF
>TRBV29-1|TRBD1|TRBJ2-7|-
TGCAGCGTCCGGGACAGACAGTACGAGCAGTACTTC
CSVRDRQYEQYF
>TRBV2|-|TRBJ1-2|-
TGTGCCAGCAGTGAATCGGCAGGGACTAACTATGGCTACACCTTC
CASSESAGTNYGYTF
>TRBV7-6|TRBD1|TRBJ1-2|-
TGTGCCAGCAGCCTTTCACAGGGGGACCTTAACTATGGCTACACCTTC
CASSLSQGDLNYGYTF
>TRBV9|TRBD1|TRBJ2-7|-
TGTGCCAGCAGCGCCTCGGGGACAGGGGGCCTCGAGCAGTACTTC
CASSASGTGGLEQYF
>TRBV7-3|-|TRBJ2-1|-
TGTGCCAGCAGCTACGCTTCGGGGGACAATGAGCAGTTCTTC
CASSYASGDNEQFF
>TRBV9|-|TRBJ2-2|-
TGTGCCAGCAGCGTAGGGGAATCGGGGGGCTTCAACACCGGGGAGCTGTTTTTT
CASSVGESGGFNTGELFF
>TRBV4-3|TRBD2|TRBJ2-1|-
TGCGCCAGCAGCCATGGGACTAGCGGTCACAATGAGCAGTTCTTC
CASSHGTSGHNEQFF
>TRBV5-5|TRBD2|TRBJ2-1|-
TGTGCCAGCAGCTTGGACAGCGGGAGATACAATGAGCAGTTCTTC
CASSLDSGRYNEQFF